Below, 23 T cell receptor beta chains from the same sample are listed, as sequenced in a study of cytotoxic CD8 clonotypes in ibrutinib-treated CLL. Only in-frame clones appear in the TCRdb table, and some are missing; sequencing was by immunoSEQ multiplex PCR. Here the sample spans over 15,000 clones, approximately 84% being singletons. The material sequenced was PBMCs, taken before ibrutinib treatment. These TCRs come from a human donor with chronic lymphocytic leukemia.

This chain uses TRBV7-2 with TRBJ1-5; D remains unclear. CDR1 SGHTA and CDR2 FQGNSA come from the germline V gene. The CDR3 length is 15 residues. V shed 3 bases and J shed 0 bases, with 9 bases lying between them. CDR3 loop: CASSLWRNSNQPQHF. As DNA, the CDR3 is TGTGCCAGCAGCTTGTGGAGGAATAGCAATCAGCCCCAGCATTTT.

The chain has TRBV27 and TRBJ1-1; D unclear. Looked up from germline, CDR1 is MNHEY and CDR2 is SMNVEV (reference sequence). V lost 3 bases to trimming and J lost 5 bases, with 13 bases between them. The CDR3 loop spans 14 amino acids. The CDR3 nucleotides are TGTGCCAGCAGTTTCAAAACCTTTGAGACTGAAGCTTTCTTT. Translation: CASSFKTFETEAFF.

This clone was counted a few times. The chain has TRBV13 and TRBJ2-5; D call uncertain. CDR3 length: 11 residues. Germline V gene lookup returns CDR1 PRHDT and CDR2 FYEKMQ (reference sequence). The ends were cut back, 3 bases at V and 5 bases at J, with 4 bases in the middle. The CDR3 loop is CASSFRETQYF. The CDR3 DNA is TGTGCCAGCAGCTTTCGGGAGACCCAGTACTTC.

The chain has TRBV7-9 and TRBJ1-2; 8 positions match TRBD1. The CDR3 spans 13 residues. The germline CDR1 and CDR2 sequences are SEHNR and FQNEAQ (reference sequence). V was pared by 5 bases and J by 8 bases, with 7 bases of the junction left unmatched. CDR3 DNA sequence: TGTGCCAGCAGCCCGTGGACAGGGCAGGGCTACACCTTC. This gives the protein CASSPWTGQGYTF.

The V call is TRBV7-8, the J call TRBJ1-5, with D uncertain. V was pared by 1 base and J by 5 bases, with 12 bases between. The CDR3 contains 15 residues. Germline assignment: CDR1 SGHVS and CDR2 FQNEAQ. This chain's CDR3 is CASSLGAGQDQPQHF. In nucleotides, the CDR3 is TGTGCCAGCAGCTTAGGCGCCGGGCAAGATCAGCCCCAGCATTTT.

The chain carries TRBV6-6 and TRBJ2-7, with D perhaps matching TRBD2 (6 bases). V was cut by 4 bases and J by 3 bases, with 13 bases left in between. Per the germline V gene, CDR1 is MNHNY and CDR2 is SVGAGI (reference sequence). The CDR3 has 14 residues. The CDR3: CASSSPTSNYEQYF. The CDR3 region has the DNA TGTGCCAGCAGTTCGCCGACTAGTAACTACGAGCAGTACTTC.

The table lists this clone with a few counts. The J gene is TRBJ2-2, the V gene TRBV7-9, with D possibly matching TRBD1 (6 bases). The CDR3 sequence is 18 residues long. Germline CDR1 and CDR2: SEHNR and FQNEAQ (reference sequence). Trimming removed 5 bases from V and 1 base from J, with 20 bases in between. CDR3: CASSLDPRQVMNTGELFF. The DNA of the CDR3 is TGTGCCAGCAGCCTTGATCCCAGACAGGTCATGAACACCGGGGAGCTGTTTTTT.

This clone was observed once. J is TRBJ1-1 and V is TRBV11-2; D might be TRBD1 (6 bases). Trimming removed 0 bases at V and 4 bases at J, with 12 bases between. This CDR3 contains 15 residues. Looked up from germline, CDR1 is SGHAT and CDR2 is FQNNGV. CDR3 sequence reads: CASSLETGWGTEAFF. The CDR3 DNA reads TGTGCCAGCAGCTTAGAAACAGGGTGGGGCACTGAAGCTTTCTTT.

The chain combines TRBV7-2 with TRBJ1-6; a possible D gene is TRBD1 (5 bases). V shed 4 bases and J shed 8 bases, with 12 bases lying between them. Germline CDR1 is SGHTA and CDR2 is FQGNSA. The CDR3 runs 14 residues. CDR3 nucleotide sequence: TGTGCCAGCAGCTCCAGGGCTGGGGATTCACCCCTCCACTTT. Amino acids: CASSSRAGDSPLHF.

This clone was detected a few times. The CDR3 DNA reads TGCAGCGTAGACTCTGGGGCCAACGTCCTGACTTTC. It specifies CSVDSGANVLTF. J is TRBJ2-6 and V is TRBV29-1; D not resolved. Germline-derived CDR1 and CDR2 are SQVTM and ANQGSEA. V dropped 6 bases and J dropped 0 bases, with 3 bases sitting between them. This CDR3 spans 12 amino acids.

The chain couples TRBV2 to TRBJ1-3; 11 positions match TRBD1. Trimming at V came to 3 bases and at J to 1 base, leaving 11 bases not matched to a gene. In germline, CDR1 is SNHLY, CDR2 FYNNEI. CDR3 length equals 19 residues. CDR3: CASSDIGLGQGASGNTIYF. CDR3 in DNA: TGTGCCAGCAGTGATATAGGCTTAGGACAGGGGGCTTCTGGAAACACCATATATTTT.

V usage is TRBV9 and J usage is TRBJ1-2; D gene unclear. The length of the CDR3 is 13 residues. Germline V gene sequence: CDR1 SGDLS, CDR2 YYNGEE. The V gene lost 4 bases and the J gene lost 2 bases, with 9 bases spanning the gap. CDR3 coding DNA: TGTGCCAGCAGCATGACGGAAAACTATGGCTACACCTTC. Translation gives CASSMTENYGYTF.

This clone turned up a few times. The chain combines TRBV10-3 with TRBJ1-5, with TRBD1 identical over 8 bases. The V gene's germline CDR1 is ENHRY and CDR2 SYGVKD. The CDR3 sequence is 14 residues long. V shed 10 bases and J 1 base; nucleotides not matched to a gene: 6. CDR3 residues: CASWGTGSNQPQHF. Here the CDR3 DNA reads TGTGCCAGTTGGGGGACAGGCAGCAATCAGCCCCAGCATTTT.

This chain links TRBV7-3 with TRBJ1-2, with TRBD1 matching 7 bases. This CDR3 has 15 residues. V gave up 5 bases and J gave up 5 bases; unmatched junction bases: 11. The germline gives CDR1 SGHTA, CDR2 FQGTGA. The CDR3, as DNA: TGTGCCAGCAGCCCCACCCGGGACAGTACTTATGGCTACACCTTC. Translating gives CASSPTRDSTYGYTF.

The chain's CDR3 is CASSLAPANTEAFF. CDR3 nucleotides: TGTGCCAGCAGCTTAGCGCCAGCAAACACTGAAGCTTTCTTT. This chain links TRBV7-6 with TRBJ1-1; the D is unclear. V was pared by 0 bases and J by 2 bases, with 7 bases between. From germline, CDR1 is SGHVS and CDR2 FNYEAQ. This CDR3 spans 14 amino acids.

The CDR3 bases are TGTGCCAGCAGCTTAGGCGGGACGAACTCCTACGAGCAGTACTTC. It specifies CASSLGGTNSYEQYF. This sequence joins TRBV7-6 and TRBJ2-7; TRBD2 might be the D (6 bases). CDR1 and CDR2 (germline): SGHVS, FNYEAQ. The ends were cut back, 1 base at V and 0 bases at J, with 10 bases in the middle. This CDR3 spans 15 amino acids.

The J gene is TRBJ1-3, the V gene TRBV5-1, with a possible D match to TRBD1 (5 bases). Germline V lookup: CDR1 SGHRS, CDR2 YFSETQ. This CDR3 region has 18 residues. V was pared by 4 bases and J by 0 bases, with 20 bases between. The CDR3, as DNA: TGCGCCAGCAGCGAGGACACCGTTTTCCCCATCTCTGGAAACACCATATATTTT. The encoded protein is CASSEDTVFPISGNTIYF. The variable domain in full, completed from reference TRBV5-1 and TRBJ1-3, reads KAGVTQTPRYLIKTRGQQVTLSCSPISGHRSVSWYQQTPGQGLQFLFEYFSETQRNKGNFPGRFSGRQFSNSRSEMNVSTLELGDSALYLCASSEDTVFPISGNTIYFGEGSWLTVV.

The chain is built from TRBV6-5 and TRBJ1-2, with no clear D. From germline, CDR1 is MNHEY and CDR2 SVGAGI. Trimming removed 7 bases at V and 8 bases at J, with 14 bases between. The CDR3 is made up of 12 amino acids. The CDR3 DNA reads as TGTGCCAGCACAATCGGTTCCAGCGGCTACACCTTC. Its protein is CASTIGSSGYTF.

This chain links TRBV9 with TRBJ1-5; a weak D match, TRBD1 (6 bases). Between the trimmed V and J ends, which lost 3 bases and 0 bases, there was a span of 10 bases. The V gene's germline CDR1 is SGDLS and CDR2 YYNGEE. CDR3 length: 15 amino acids. CDR3 in DNA: TGTGCCAGCAGCGGGGGGGCTTATAGCAATCAGCCCCAGCATTTT. It yields the protein CASSGGAYSNQPQHF.

The rearrangement joins TRBV7-7 to TRBJ2-5; the D is unclear. Germline CDR1 SSHAT, CDR2 FNYEAQ (reference sequence). The CDR3 spans 12 residues. With 5 bases removed from V and 7 bases from J, the gap between germline ends came to 11 bases. The CDR3 nucleotides read TGTGCCAGCAGCCCCGACCGTCGGACCCAGTACTTC. Translation: CASSPDRRTQYF.

The chain combines TRBV7-2 with TRBJ1-6, with D perhaps matching TRBD1 (5 bases). The CDR3 spans 13 residues. Germline lookup yields CDR1 SGHTA and CDR2 FQGNSA. The V end lost 5 bases, the J end lost 6 bases, and 8 bases lay between the germline ends. The DNA of the CDR3 is TGTGCCAGCAGCCCGGGGCCTAATTCACCCCTCCACTTT. It translates to CASSPGPNSPLHF.

The chain is built from TRBV7-8 and TRBJ2-7; 12 bases are shared with TRBD2. There are 17 residues in the CDR3. V was clipped by 3 bases and J by 0 bases; unmatched bases: 6. CDR1 is SGHVS, CDR2 FQNEAQ, per germline. The CDR3 DNA sequence: TGTGCCAGCAGCTTCTTACCGACTAGCGGGAGCTCCTACGAGCAGTACTTC. Translation gives CASSFLPTSGSSYEQYF.

The chain joins TRBV2 to TRBJ2-7; the D gene is possibly TRBD2 (7 bases). CDR1 is SNHLY, CDR2 FYNNEI, per germline. V was pared by 7 bases and J by 3 bases, with 19 bases between. This CDR3 is built from 15 residues. The CDR3 DNA reads as TGTGCCAGCACTGCCGGGGCGGGGGCCCTCTACGAGCAGTACTTC. Its translation: CASTAGAGALYEQYF. Full variable domain (outside the CDR3, taken from reference TRBV2 and TRBJ2-7): EPEVTQTPSHQVTQMGQEVILRCVPISNHLYFYWYRQILGQKVEFLVSFYNNEISEKSEIFDDQFSVERPDGSNFTLKIRSTKLEDSAMYFCASTAGAGALYEQYFGPGTRLTVT.